A single sample gave rise to the 24 T cell receptor beta chains below, sequenced in a study of T cells in women clearing cervical HPV infection. Generated by immunoSEQ multiplex PCR, the TCRdb table keeps only in-frame clones and is missing some. Its table lists around 30,000 clones. Sequenced: blood buffy coat. The receptor source for this set is a woman between 18 and 75 years old with a cervical HPV16 infection that either progressed to CIN3+ or cleared (not recorded which).

Note on this clone: The read comes to an end 3 residues before the CDR3 does, leaving the germline J gene to fill in the end. The V and J genes are TRBV11-2 and TRBJ1-4; 9 bases agree with TRBD1. Germline CDR1 SGHAT, CDR2 FQNNGV. V shed 4 bases, J shed 6 bases, and the junction held 6 bases outside the gene matches. CDR3 length equals 15 residues. The chain's CDR3 is CASSSYRGQDEKLFF. CDR3 bases read: TGTGCCAGCAGCTCCTACAGGGGGCAGGATGAAAAA.

As concerns this clone: The read comes to an end 3 residues before the CDR3 does, leaving the germline J gene to fill in the end. The chain uses TRBV29-1 and TRBJ1-1; the D is unclear. V was cut by 3 bases and J by 1 base, with 9 bases left in between. Per the germline V gene, CDR1 is SQVTM and CDR2 is ANQGSEA. The length of the CDR3 is 13 residues. The CDR3 here is CSVERRQNTEAFF. CDR3 DNA (partial): TGCAGCGTTGAGCGGCGCCAGAACACTGAA.

About this clone itself: The CDR3 end is not reached by the read, which stops 3 residues before it; the germline J gene fills it in. This chain uses TRBV7-9 with TRBJ2-2; TRBD1 aligns across 7 bases. Losses at the gene ends were 6 bases for V and 1 base for J; bases not matched to a gene: 5. Germline-derived CDR1 and CDR2 are SEHNR and FQNEAQ (reference sequence). CDR3 size: 15 residues. Partial CDR3 DNA: TGTGCCAGCAGGAGACGGGACAGGAACACCGGGGAG. It translates to CASRRRDRNTGE. The whole CDR3 reads CASRRRDRNTGELFF.

With respect to this clone: The read ends 3 residues shy of where the CDR3 ends; the end is completed using the germline J gene. V usage is TRBV20-1 and J usage is TRBJ2-1, with TRBD2 matching over 14 bases. The CDR3 contains 16 residues. Germline CDR1 reads DFQATT; CDR2 reads SNEGSKA (reference sequence). Germline trimming cut 5 bases from V and 1 base from J; bases unmatched to any gene: 4. CDR3 bases read: TGCAGTGCTGAATGGACTAGCGGGAGGTCCTACAATGAG. Residues: CSAEWTSGRSYNE. The complete CDR3 sequence is CSAEWTSGRSYNEQFF.

On this clone: Coverage ceases 3 residues before the CDR3 finishes, and the germline J gene fills in the end. V is TRBV18 and J is TRBJ2-7; D is uncertain. The germline CDR1 and CDR2 sequences are KGHSH and LQKENI. The V gene lost 5 bases and the J gene lost 1 base, with 12 bases spanning the gap. The CDR3 has 14 amino acids. The CDR3: CASSGLTGSYEQYF. CDR3 DNA, as far as it was read: TGTGCCAGCTCAGGATTGACTGGGTCCTACGAG.

Partial CDR3 DNA: TGCAGTGCTAGAGATCTCACGGACAGTCAGAACACTGAA. This encodes CSARDLTDSQNTE. The CDR3 reads in full as CSARDLTDSQNTEAFF. The rearrangement joins TRBV20-1 to TRBJ1-1, with a tentative D call TRBD1 (6 bases). The CDR3 end is not reached by the read, which stops 3 residues before it; the germline J gene fills it in. Germline-derived CDR1 and CDR2 are DFQATT and SNEGSKA (reference sequence). Between the trimmed V and J ends, which lost 0 bases and 1 base, there was a span of 15 bases. CDR3 length: 16 residues.

In regard to this clone: The read gets to within 3 residues of the CDR3 end, and the germline J gene fills in the rest. V usage is TRBV4-1 and J usage is TRBJ2-5; D is possibly TRBD2 (6 bases). The CDR3 loop spans 14 amino acids. V lost 1 base, J lost 2 bases, and 8 bases lay in between. The germline gives CDR1 MGHRA, CDR2 YSYEKL. The CDR3 sequence is CASSQGAGQETQYF. Incomplete CDR3 DNA: TGCGCCAGCAGCCAAGGGGCGGGGCAAGAGACC.

Remarks on this clone: The CDR3 goes on 3 residues after the read ends, and that part is filled in from the germline J gene. The J gene is TRBJ1-4, the V gene TRBV27; a weak D match, TRBD1 (5 bases). The CDR3 is made up of 13 amino acids. Germline-derived CDR1 and CDR2 are MNHEY and SMNVEV (reference sequence). Deletions cut 4 bases from V and 5 bases from J, with 8 bases between. The CDR3 is CASSWGGNEKLFF. The CDR3 DNA, read in part, is TGTGCCAGCAGTTGGGGGGGAAATGAAAAA.

On this clone itself: The CDR3 end is not reached by the read, which stops 3 residues before it; the germline J gene fills it in. This chain links TRBV20-1 with TRBJ1-1; 10 bases line up with TRBD1. Trimming took 4 bases from V and 5 from J; bases not matched to a gene: 4. This CDR3 is 13 amino acids long. Germline V gives CDR1 DFQATT, CDR2 SNEGSKA (reference sequence). The CDR3 loop is CSAKDRGNTEAFF. CDR3 bases read: TGCAGTGCTAAGGACAGGGGGAATACTGAA.

With regard to this clone: Sequencing ends 3 residues short of the CDR3 end; the germline J gene provides the rest. This chain links TRBV20-1 with TRBJ2-3; no clear D gene. The germline gives CDR1 DFQATT, CDR2 SNEGSKA (reference sequence). V was shortened by 5 bases and J by 4 bases, with 4 bases between the two germline ends. The CDR3 loop spans 10 amino acids. The CDR3 loop reads CSASSDTQYF. The part of the CDR3 DNA that was read is TGCAGTGCTTCGTCAGATACG.

Note on this clone: The sequence runs out 3 residues before the end of the CDR3; the remainder is reconstructed from the germline J gene. The chain joins TRBV20-1 to TRBJ2-1; D perhaps matches TRBD2 (5 bases). This CDR3 is built from 15 residues. Germline loops: CDR1 DFQATT, CDR2 SNEGSKA (reference sequence). Trimming left V 2 bases short and J 4 bases short, with 15 bases between. The CDR3 loop is CSARKGRRVYNEQFF. The CDR3 DNA, read in part, is TGCAGTGCTAGAAAGGGCCGGCGGGTTTACAATGAG.

To note about this clone: The read comes to an end 3 residues before the CDR3 does, leaving the germline J gene to fill in the end. V gene TRBV7-2 combines with J gene TRBJ1-2; D unresolved. Trimming removed 6 bases from V and 6 bases from J, with 11 bases in between. Germline loops: CDR1 SGHTA, CDR2 FQGNSA. The CDR3 contains 12 residues. CDR3 in amino acids: CASSPRSDGYTF. CDR3 bases read: TGTGCCAGCAGTCCCCGGTCGGATGGC.

As to this clone: The observed sequence ends 3 residues before the CDR3 terminus, with the missing tail filled in from the germline J gene. The V and J genes are TRBV7-9 and TRBJ2-3, with D possibly matching TRBD2 (5 bases). CDR1 and CDR2 (germline): SEHNR, FQNEAQ (reference sequence). The CDR3 has 15 amino acids. V was clipped by 1 base and J by 7 bases, with 15 bases between them. CDR3 region: CASSLGRTGENTQYF. Partial CDR3 DNA: TGTGCCAGCAGCTTAGGCCGGACTGGGGAGAATACG.

Comments on this clone: The read finishes 3 residues shy of the CDR3 end, and the germline J gene is used to complete it. The V and J genes are TRBV7-8 and TRBJ2-5; TRBD2 aligns across 8 bases. Germline values: CDR1 SGHVS, CDR2 FQNEAQ. J was trimmed by 5 bases and V by 5 bases; bases with no gene match: 10. The CDR3 has 15 amino acids. This CDR3 reads CASSPGLAPMETQYF. Incomplete CDR3 DNA: TGTGCCAGCAGCCCTGGACTAGCACCCATGGAGACC.

The CDR3 sequence: CSVEVPDRGEAFF. The CDR3 bases that were read are TGCAGCGTTGAAGTCCCGGACAGGGGCGAA. V and J are TRBV29-1 and TRBJ1-1; 9 bases agree with TRBD1. The observed sequence ends 3 residues before the CDR3 terminus, with the missing tail filled in from the germline J gene. Germline CDR1 and CDR2: SQVTM and ANQGSEA. The CDR3 is 13 amino acids.

Frequency places this clone as medium-sized. The missing CDR3 end, 3 residues past where the read stops, is filled in from the germline J gene. The chain uses TRBV19 and TRBJ2-7, with D maybe TRBD1 (6 bases). Trimming removed 6 bases at V and 3 bases at J, with 15 bases between. This CDR3 is 14 amino acids long. The germline V gene encodes CDR1 LNHDA and CDR2 SQIVND (reference sequence). The CDR3 bases that were read are TGTGCCAGTAGAGGGACATACCCTCACTACGAG. Translated, it gives CASRGTYPHYE. From start to end, the CDR3 is CASRGTYPHYEQYF.

As for this clone: The read terminates 3 residues ahead of where the CDR3 ends, so the germline J gene completes it. This sequence joins TRBV4-1 and TRBJ2-3; 7 bases match TRBD2. This CDR3 has 18 amino acids. Germline assignment: CDR1 MGHRA and CDR2 YSYEKL. Trimming at V came to 4 bases and at J to 1 base, leaving 14 bases not matched to a gene. Incomplete CDR3 DNA: TGCGCCAGCAGCCCTTGTGTCCTCACGCGGGGGTGCACAGATACG. It encodes CASSPCVLTRGCTDT. The CDR3 reads in full as CASSPCVLTRGCTDTQYF.

On this clone: The missing CDR3 end, 3 residues past where the read stops, is filled in from the germline J gene. V is TRBV12-3 or TRBV12-4 and J is TRBJ2-3; 8 bases are shared with TRBD1. V lost 7 bases and J lost 3; bases outside the gene matches: 9. The CDR3 consists of 15 residues. The sequenced part of the CDR3 DNA is TGTGCCAGCATGCCAGGGGGCATAGAGACAGATACG. Its protein product is CASMPGGIETDT. The complete CDR3 reads CASMPGGIETDTQYF.

As for this clone: The CDR3 end falls 3 residues outside the read, so it is completed with the germline J gene. The gene calls are TRBV12-5 and TRBJ1-1, with a possible D match to TRBD1 (5 bases). This CDR3 contains 12 residues. The germline CDR1 and CDR2 sequences are LGHNT and FRNRAP. The V gene lost 8 bases and the J gene lost 0 bases, with 7 bases spanning the gap. CDR3 bases read: TGTGCTAGTCAGGGTTTGAACACTGAA. This codes for CASQGLNTE. From start to end, the CDR3 is CASQGLNTEAFF.

About this clone: The CDR3 is cut off 3 residues early in the read; its end comes from the germline J gene. The chain recombines TRBV5-1 with TRBJ1-1; 8 bases map to TRBD1. With 4 bases clipped from V and 1 base from J, the junction kept 6 bases outside the gene matches. The germline V gene encodes CDR1 SGHRS and CDR2 YFSETQ. The CDR3 spans 15 residues. CDR3 loop: CASSLGTGENTEAFF. Partial CDR3 DNA: TGCGCCAGCAGCCTCGGGACAGGAGAGAACACTGAA.

Concerning this clone: The sequence runs out 3 residues before the end of the CDR3; the remainder is reconstructed from the germline J gene. The chain couples TRBV7-9 to TRBJ2-4, with TRBD1 matching 7 bases. This CDR3 has 14 amino acids. CDR1 SEHNR and CDR2 FQNEAQ come from the germline V gene (reference sequence). The CDR3 sequence is CASSFMTGNYGQYF. Partial CDR3 DNA: TGTGCCAGCAGCTTTATGACAGGGAACTATGGT.

As to this clone: The read ends 3 residues shy of where the CDR3 ends; the end is completed using the germline J gene. The chain employs TRBV29-1 and TRBJ2-1; D might be TRBD2 (6 bases). The CDR3 sequence is 12 residues long. Per the germline V gene, CDR1 is SQVTM and CDR2 is ANQGSEA. Deletions cut 7 bases from V and 9 bases from J, with 16 bases between. This CDR3 is CSGSIPGVEQFF. CDR3 DNA (partial): TGCAGCGGTTCTATTCCGGGGGTTGAG.

A word on this clone: The observed sequence ends 3 residues before the CDR3 terminus, with the missing tail filled in from the germline J gene. This chain links TRBV4-1 with TRBJ1-6, with TRBD1 identical over 9 bases. The CDR3 runs to 15 residues. With V trimmed by 1 base and J by 7 bases, 2 bases remained unmatched. CDR1 is MGHRA and CDR2 is YSYEKL in the germline V gene. The CDR3 protein is CASSQVGTGNSPLHF. The CDR3 bases that were read are TGCGCCAGCAGCCAAGTAGGGACAGGGAATTCACCC.

Notes on this clone: The missing CDR3 end, 3 residues past where the read stops, is filled in from the germline J gene. The chain joins TRBV19 to TRBJ2-7, with a weak D call TRBD2 (6 bases). The CDR3 is 14 amino acids. Germline V CDR1 and CDR2: LNHDA, SQIVND (reference sequence). V was trimmed by 10 bases and J by 0 bases, leaving 16 bases between them. The covered CDR3 bases are TGTGCCACCGCCAAGACTAGTGACTCCTACGAG. Amino acid sequence: CATAKTSDSYE. The whole CDR3 region reads CATAKTSDSYEQYF.